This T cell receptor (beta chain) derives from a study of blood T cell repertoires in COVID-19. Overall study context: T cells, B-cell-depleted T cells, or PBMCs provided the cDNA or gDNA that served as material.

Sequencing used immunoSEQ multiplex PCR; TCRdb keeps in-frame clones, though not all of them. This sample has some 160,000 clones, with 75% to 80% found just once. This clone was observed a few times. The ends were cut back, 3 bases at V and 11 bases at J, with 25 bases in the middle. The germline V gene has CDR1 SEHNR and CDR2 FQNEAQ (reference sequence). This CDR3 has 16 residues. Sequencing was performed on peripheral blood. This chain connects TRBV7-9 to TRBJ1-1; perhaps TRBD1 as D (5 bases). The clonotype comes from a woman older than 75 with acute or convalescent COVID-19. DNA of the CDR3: TGTGCCAGCAGCTTCTCACGGGCGGGGATCTCTTCAGGGGCTTTCTTT. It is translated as CASSFSRAGISSGAFF.